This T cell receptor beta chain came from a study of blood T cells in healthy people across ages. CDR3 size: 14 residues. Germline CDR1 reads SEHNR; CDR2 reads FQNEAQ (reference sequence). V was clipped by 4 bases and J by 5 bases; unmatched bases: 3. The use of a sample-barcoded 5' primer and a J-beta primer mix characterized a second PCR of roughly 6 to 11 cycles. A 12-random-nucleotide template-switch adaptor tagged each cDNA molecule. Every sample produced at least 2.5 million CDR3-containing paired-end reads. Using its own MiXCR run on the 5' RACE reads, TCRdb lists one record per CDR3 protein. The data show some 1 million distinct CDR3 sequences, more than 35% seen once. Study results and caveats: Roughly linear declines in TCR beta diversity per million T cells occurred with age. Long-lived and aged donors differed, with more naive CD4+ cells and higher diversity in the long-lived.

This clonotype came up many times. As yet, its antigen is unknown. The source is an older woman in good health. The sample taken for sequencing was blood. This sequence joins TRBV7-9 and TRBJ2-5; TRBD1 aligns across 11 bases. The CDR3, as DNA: TGTGCCAGCAGCTCCCGGACAGGGGGCGAGACCCAGTACTTC. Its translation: CASSSRTGGETQYF.